What follows are 18 T cell receptor beta chains derived from one specimen sequenced in a study of early T cells in non-severe SARS-CoV-2 infection. MiXCR was run by TCRdb on the 5' RACE reads, yielding one entry per CDR3 protein. The data show around 50,000 distinct CDR3 sequences, roughly 9.2% seen once. Material: whole blood. The receptors originated from an adult who was a healthcare worker with PCR-confirmed SARS-CoV-2 infection or an uninfected control (not recorded which).

This clonotype was picked up a small number of times. CDR3 in amino acids: CASSVKGDTDTQYF. The CDR3 DNA follows: TGTGCCAGCAGCGTAAAGGGTGACACAGATACGCAGTATTTT. The chain has TRBV9 and TRBJ2-3; no clear D. Germline lookup yields CDR1 SGDLS and CDR2 YYNGEE. Trimming left V 1 base short and J 2 bases short, with 8 bases between. This CDR3 is built from 14 residues. Combining the CDR3 with reference TRBV9 and TRBJ2-3 gives the whole variable domain DSGVTQTPKHLITATGQRVTLRCSPRSGDLSVYWYQQSLDQGLQFLIQYYNGEERAKGNILERFSAQQFPDLHSELNLSSLELGDSALYFCASSVKGDTDTQYFGPGTRLTVL.

This clonotype has a count of ten or more. The chain joins TRBV6-6 to TRBJ1-3; D gene uncertain. From germline, CDR1 is MNHNY and CDR2 SVGAGI (reference sequence). The V and J ends lost 0 bases and 8 bases respectively, with 11 bases between them. The CDR3 has 14 residues. DNA for the CDR3: TGTGCCAGCAGTTACTCCCCCTGGGCGGACACCATATATTTT. It is translated as CASSYSPWADTIYF.

This clonotype occurred many times. The rearrangement links TRBV28 to TRBJ1-1; weak D call: TRBD1 (5 bases). The CDR3 has 16 amino acids. V was clipped by 3 bases and J by 0 bases, with 14 bases between them. Germline CDR1 is MDHEN and CDR2 is SYDVKM. CDR3 in DNA: TGTGCCAGCAGTTTGGACGGGGCGGGCATGAACACTGAAGCTTTCTTT. Protein: CASSLDGAGMNTEAFF.

This clonotype was picked up many times. V and J are TRBV7-9 and TRBJ1-1; D gene unclear. The V and J ends lost 5 bases and 1 base respectively, with 14 bases between them. The CDR3 totals 15 residues. Germline V gene lookup returns CDR1 SEHNR and CDR2 FQNEAQ (reference sequence). The CDR3 coding sequence is TGTGCCAGCAGCCCGGACGCGGCCGCGAACACTGAAGCTTTCTTT. It is translated as CASSPDAAANTEAFF. The complete variable domain, with remaining parts taken from reference TRBV7-9 and TRBJ1-1, reads DTGVSQNPRHKITKRGQNVTFRCDPISEHNRLYWYRQTLGQGPEFLTYFQNEAQLEKSRLLSDRFSAERPKGSFSTLEIQRTEQGDSAMYLCASSPDAAANTEAFFGQGTRLTVV.

This clonotype was seen only a few times. DNA of the CDR3: TGTGCCAGCAGCCACGTTTCCAGCGGGAGGGCCGGGGGGCAAGAGACCCAGTACTTC. It encodes CASSHVSSGRAGGQETQYF. The V and J genes are TRBV6-7 and TRBJ2-5; 10 positions agree with TRBD2. TRBV6-7 is recorded as an ORF, its role being uncertain. Trimming took 6 bases from V and 2 from J; bases not matched to a gene: 18. The CDR3 runs 19 residues.

This clonotype was counted at least ten times. The J gene is TRBJ2-1, the V gene TRBV7-6, with 10 bases lining up with TRBD2. The CDR3 has 17 residues. Unmatched junction bases numbered 9, after V lost 7 bases and J lost 0 bases. The germline V gene encodes CDR1 SGHVS and CDR2 FNYEAQ. The CDR3 DNA follows: TGTGCCAGCAACAGACTAGCGGGTTATAGCTCCTACAATGAGCAGTTCTTC. Its protein product is CASNRLAGYSSYNEQFF.

This clonotype was recorded a few times. The V call is TRBV4-2, the J call TRBJ2-7, with 9 bases matching TRBD2. Germline CDR1 LGHNA, CDR2 YNFKEQ. The CDR3 extends over 15 amino acids. The trim removed 4 bases at V and 5 bases at J, leaving 9 bases unmatched. CDR3 DNA sequence: TGTGCCAGCAGCCCGTACGGCGGGGGGGCGGACGAGCAGTACTTC. Translation gives CASSPYGGGADEQYF.

The V call is TRBV5-1, the J call TRBJ2-1; the match to TRBD2 covers 8 bases. CDR3 size: 15 residues. The J segment lost 15 bases and the V segment lost 4 bases, leaving 18 bases of the junction unmatched. Germline CDR1 is SGHRS and CDR2 is YFSETQ. The CDR3, as DNA: TGCGCCAGCAGCGTCTCCGGGACTAGAATAGGGAGTCTGTTCTTC. Protein product: CASSVSGTRIGSLFF.

This clonotype has at least ten counts. This sequence joins TRBV7-3 and TRBJ2-1, with 10 bases identical to TRBD2. CDR3 size: 15 residues. Germline V gene data show CDR1 as SGHTA and CDR2 as FQGTGA. With 4 bases clipped from V and 2 bases from J, the junction kept 2 bases outside the gene matches. This chain's CDR3 is CASSSSGRPYNEQFF. The CDR3, as DNA: TGTGCCAGCAGCTCTAGCGGGAGACCCTACAATGAGCAGTTCTTC.

The J gene is TRBJ2-3, the V gene TRBV3-1; a weak D match, TRBD2 (5 bases). This CDR3 is 15 amino acids long. Germline CDR1 is LGHDT and CDR2 is YNNKEL (reference sequence). Trimming cost V 4 bases and J 0 bases, with 11 bases left between them. Written as DNA, the CDR3 is TGTGCCAGCAGCCCAACTAGGGTTAGCACAGATACGCAGTATTTT. It yields the protein CASSPTRVSTDTQYF.

This clonotype appeared many times. CDR3: CASSLESGRYNEQFF. Written as DNA, the CDR3 is TGTGCCAGCAGCTTAGAAAGCGGGCGGTACAATGAGCAGTTCTTC. The rearrangement uses TRBV7-8 and TRBJ2-1; TRBD2 might be the D (6 bases). The germline gives CDR1 SGHVS, CDR2 FQNEAQ. The CDR3 runs 15 residues. V lost 1 base and J 4 bases, leaving 11 bases between the germline ends.

This clonotype was detected a few times. The gene calls are TRBV2 and TRBJ2-1, with unresolved D. The V end was cut by 8 bases, the J end by 6 bases, with 14 bases between. CDR1 and CDR2 (germline): SNHLY, FYNNEI. The length of the CDR3 is 13 residues. CDR3: CASRLGRFNEQFF. CDR3 coding DNA: TGTGCCAGCCGCCTGGGCCGATTCAATGAGCAGTTCTTC.

This clonotype was counted many times. The rearrangement joins TRBV5-1 to TRBJ2-3; D is undetermined. There are 14 residues in the CDR3. Trimming removed 4 bases from V and 2 bases from J, with 11 bases in between. The germline V gene encodes CDR1 SGHRS and CDR2 YFSETQ. The CDR3 protein is CASSHLRLTDTQYF. DNA of the CDR3: TGCGCCAGCAGCCACCTACGCCTCACAGATACGCAGTATTTT.

The CDR3 reads CASSPQGANNSPLHF. The CDR3 nucleotides read TGTGCCAGCTCACCACAGGGGGCTAATAATTCACCCCTCCACTTT. V usage is TRBV18 and J usage is TRBJ1-6, with 7 bases identical to TRBD1. This CDR3 region has 15 residues. Trimming took 1 base from V and 5 from J; bases not matched to a gene: 2. Germline assignment: CDR1 KGHSH and CDR2 LQKENI.

This clonotype was recorded at least ten times. This rearrangement joins TRBV19 to TRBJ2-2, with TRBD2 as a possible D gene (6 bases). The CDR3 has 16 amino acids. Germline assignment: CDR1 LNHDA and CDR2 SQIVND (reference sequence). Trimming took off 0 bases at V and 5 bases at J, with 13 bases between the two ends. CDR3 nucleotide sequence: TGTGCCAGTAGTATAGATGGCTCGGGACTTACCGGGGAGCTGTTTTTT. Translating it yields CASSIDGSGLTGELFF.

This clonotype was seen at least ten times. The rearrangement joins TRBV2 to TRBJ1-3; the match to TRBD1 covers 8 bases. This CDR3 comprises 14 residues. Germline V gene lookup returns CDR1 SNHLY and CDR2 FYNNEI. V shed 7 bases and J 2 bases; nucleotides not matched to a gene: 4. CDR3 amino acids: CASKPGQAGNTIYF. CDR3 DNA: TGTGCCAGCAAGCCGGGACAGGCTGGAAACACCATATATTTT.

This clonotype was counted many times. The chain is built from TRBV30 and TRBJ2-3, with D unresolved. Germline V gene sequence: CDR1 GTSNPN, CDR2 SVGIG (reference sequence). V shed 2 bases and J shed 3 bases, with 3 bases lying between them. The CDR3 loop spans 11 amino acids. CDR3 bases: TGTGCCTGGAGTCAAACAGATACGCAGTATTTT. Translation gives CAWSQTDTQYF. Looking up the rest from reference TRBV30 and TRBJ2-3 gives the full variable domain: SQTIHQWPATLVQPVGSPLSLECTVEGTSNPNLYWYRQAAGRGLQLLFYSVGIGQISSEVPQNLSASRPQDRQFILSSKKLLLSDSGFYLCAWSQTDTQYFGPGTRLTVL.

This clonotype has ten or more counts. The chain couples TRBV12-3 or TRBV12-4 to TRBJ1-2, with 7 bases matching TRBD1. The CDR3 has 15 amino acids. V gave up 5 bases and J gave up 4 bases; unmatched junction bases: 10. The CDR3 loop is CASSRRDRDSYGYTF. For the CDR3, the DNA is TGTGCCAGCAGTCGACGCGACCGGGACAGCTATGGCTACACCTTC.